This TCR beta chain was recorded in a study of response to subunit inactivated influenza vaccine. Study conclusions and caveats: Each seasonal influenza vaccination recruits few new T cells, the authors suggested.

This clonotype was counted at least ten times. Its antigen remains unidentified. TCRdb re-derived calls from the RT-PCR reads in MiXCR, one entry per CDR3 protein. This sample has hundreds of thousands of distinct CDR3 sequences, with more than 15% found just once. The V and J ends lost 8 bases and 6 bases respectively, with 7 bases between them. This CDR3 has 10 amino acids. The germline CDR1 and CDR2 sequences are MNHEY and SVGEGT. The origin of this receptor is a man aged 45-65 years who received an inactivated influenza vaccine. The V call is TRBV6-2 or TRBV6-3, the J call TRBJ1-1; maybe TRBD1 (5 bases). The specimen was PBMCs from blood, collected about 11 days after vaccination. The CDR3 DNA is TGTGCCAGCGGGGGGGCTGAAGCTTTCTTT. Amino acids: CASGGAEAFF.